Presented here are 28 T cell receptor beta chains from one specimen sequenced in a study of neurological immune-mediated disorders. TCRdb re-called the 5' RACE reads through MiXCR, storing one row per CDR3 protein. This table holds 25,000 to 35,000 distinct CDR3 sequences, more than 10% found once. Material: PBMCs. These receptors originate from a man between 60 and 75 years old in good health.

This clonotype was observed at least ten times. The chain links TRBV28 to TRBJ1-1; no reliable D call. CDR1 is MDHEN, CDR2 SYDVKM, per germline. The CDR3 runs to 14 residues. V shed 3 bases and J shed 4 bases, with 12 bases lying between them. The CDR3 loop is CASSFLPGGTEAFF. The DNA of the CDR3 is TGTGCCAGCAGTTTTTTACCGGGAGGCACTGAAGCTTTCTTT.

This clonotype was counted many times. The chain couples TRBV7-8 to TRBJ1-5; the D is unclear. From germline, CDR1 is SGHVS and CDR2 FQNEAQ. The CDR3 covers 16 residues. V was trimmed by 1 base and J by 4 bases, leaving 14 bases between them. CDR3 nucleotides: TGTGCCAGCAGCTTAGGGTCGGGGTTAGCAAATCAGCCCCAGCATTTT. The encoded protein is CASSLGSGLANQPQHF. Full variable domain (remainder filled in from reference TRBV7-8 and TRBJ1-5): GAGVSQSPRYKVAKRGQDVALRCDPISGHVSLFWYQQALGQGPEFLTYFQNEAQLDKSGLPSDRFFAERPEGSVSTLKIQRTQQEDSAVYLCASSLGSGLANQPQHFGDGTRLSIL.

This clonotype was seen many times. The V gene is TRBV18, the J gene TRBJ2-5, with TRBD2 matching over 7 bases. Trimming took 2 bases from V and 2 from J; bases not matched to a gene: 8. CDR1 and CDR2 from the germline V gene are KGHSH and LQKENI. CDR3 length equals 16 residues. CDR3 bases: TGTGCCAGCTCACCATCGCCTAGCGGCTTTCAAGAGACCCAGTACTTC. It specifies CASSPSPSGFQETQYF.

This clonotype was found many times. This chain connects TRBV5-1 to TRBJ2-4; TRBD1 aligns across 8 bases. Germline lookup yields CDR1 SGHRS and CDR2 YFSETQ. V was pared by 4 bases and J by 3 bases, with 3 bases of the junction left unmatched. The CDR3 totals 14 residues. CDR3 DNA sequence: TGCGCCAGCAGCCCCGGGACAGGCAAAAACATTCAGTACTTC. It codes for CASSPGTGKNIQYF.

Details on this clonotype: This may come from a read error, since a much larger clone is one base off. The conserved phenylalanine or tryptophan normally closing the CDR3 is absent here, so this likely arose from a read error. In DNA form, the CDR3 reads TGCAGCATCTCCCAGGGCAAGGGTGAAAAACTGTTTCTT. Protein sequence: CSISQGKGEKLFL. The chain has TRBV29-1 and TRBJ1-4; D possibly corresponds to TRBD1 (5 bases). Germline loops: CDR1 SQVTM, CDR2 ANQGSEA. This CDR3 spans 13 amino acids. V was trimmed by 8 bases and J by 7 bases, leaving 17 bases between them.

This clonotype was counted at least ten times. V gene TRBV2 combines with J gene TRBJ2-1, with D possibly matching TRBD1 (5 bases). The CDR3 is 12 amino acids. Germline values: CDR1 SNHLY, CDR2 FYNNEI. The germline V and J ends were trimmed by 4 bases and 10 bases, with 11 bases remaining between them. CDR3 residues: CASSGQGREQFF. In DNA, the CDR3 is TGTGCCAGCAGTGGGCAGGGTAGGGAGCAGTTCTTC.

In its sample, this clonotype is medium-sized. The chain carries TRBV9 and TRBJ2-5, with 10 nucleotides matching TRBD1. Germline V gene lookup returns CDR1 SGDLS and CDR2 YYNGEE. The J segment lost 10 bases and the V segment lost 5 bases, leaving 8 bases of the junction unmatched. The CDR3 length is 13 residues. CDR3 in amino acids: CASSGTGERDQYF. CDR3 in DNA: TGTGCCAGCAGTGGGACAGGGGAAAGAGACCAGTACTTC. The full variable domain, with the rest looked up from reference TRBV9 and TRBJ2-5, is DSGVTQTPKHLITATGQRVTLRCSPRSGDLSVYWYQQSLDQGLQFLIQYYNGEERAKGNILERFSAQQFPDLHSELNLSSLELGDSALYFCASSGTGERDQYFGPGTRLLVL.

Ten or more counts support this clonotype. The CDR3 loop reads CASSPYHVQGSNQPQHF. The CDR3 DNA sequence: TGTGCCAGCAGTCCATATCATGTTCAGGGTAGCAATCAGCCCCAGCATTTT. V and J are TRBV12-3 or TRBV12-4 and TRBJ1-5, with a weak D call TRBD1 (5 bases). The CDR3 extends over 17 amino acids. V lost 5 bases, J lost 0 bases, and 17 bases lay in between.

The table lists this clonotype with many counts. V and J are TRBV10-3 and TRBJ2-7; D is unclear. The CDR3 spans 14 residues. V was shortened by 6 bases and J by 0 bases, with 12 bases between the two germline ends. CDR1 is ENHRY, CDR2 SYGVKD, per germline. DNA of the CDR3: TGTGCCATCAGCCAGGACGGATTCTCCTACGAGCAGTACTTC. Its translation is CAISQDGFSYEQYF.

Concerning this clonotype itself: A read error may explain this, as a much larger clone is one base away. The chain joins TRBV7-9 to TRBJ1-1, with a tentative D call TRBD1 (5 bases). Germline loops: CDR1 SEHNR, CDR2 FQNEAQ (reference sequence). CDR3 length: 11 residues. This CDR3 is CAISPGGATFF. As DNA, the CDR3 is TGTGCCATCAGCCCGGGTGGGGCAACTTTCTTT.

This clonotype was detected ten times or more. The gene calls are TRBV5-1 and TRBJ1-1; TRBD1 aligns across 8 bases. The CDR3 consists of 14 residues. From germline, CDR1 is SGHRS and CDR2 YFSETQ. Trimming removed 3 bases from V and 4 bases from J; junction bases left unmatched: 5. The chain's CDR3 is CASSSSGGLTEAFF. DNA for the CDR3: TGCGCCAGCAGCTCCTCAGGGGGCCTCACTGAAGCTTTCTTT.

Comment on this clonotype: One junction end disagrees with the germline gene, perhaps due to a read error. The chain recombines TRBV7-8 with TRBJ2-1, with a tentative D call TRBD1 (5 bases). This CDR3 is 14 amino acids long. Per the germline V gene, CDR1 is SGHVS and CDR2 is FQNEAQ. This CDR3 reads CTSRDRALTNEQFF. CDR3 sequence (DNA): TGTACCAGCAGAGACAGAGCCCTAACCAATGAGCAGTTCTTC.

This clonotype was seen many times. A much larger clone differs by one base, so this may be a read error. The V call is TRBV25-1, the J call TRBJ2-1; 14 bases map to TRBD2. The CDR3 contains 18 residues. Trimming removed 1 base from V and 1 base from J; junction bases left unmatched: 3. From germline, CDR1 is MGHDK and CDR2 SYGVNS. The CDR3 sequence is CASSECGTSGSSYNEQFF. CDR3 DNA sequence: TGTGCCAGCAGTGAATGCGGGACTAGCGGGAGTTCCTACAATGAGCAGTTCTTC.

This clonotype occurred many times. The chain has TRBV6-5 and TRBJ1-2; D might be TRBD1 (6 bases). The germline gives CDR1 MNHEY, CDR2 SVGAGI. The V end was cut by 6 bases, the J end by 8 bases, with 16 bases between. The CDR3 is 13 amino acids. The CDR3 spells CASSSPGDLGYTF. The CDR3 nucleotides read TGTGCCAGCAGCTCGCCAGGGGATCTGGGCTACACCTTC.

This clonotype was picked up many times. The rearrangement joins TRBV7-9 to TRBJ2-7; 7 positions agree with TRBD1. Trimming removed 5 bases from V and 3 bases from J; junction bases left unmatched: 4. Germline CDR1 is SEHNR and CDR2 is FQNEAQ (reference sequence). CDR3 length: 13 amino acids. The CDR3 spells CASSPTGFYEQYF. CDR3 in DNA: TGTGCCAGCAGCCCGACAGGGTTCTACGAGCAGTACTTC.

The chain recombines TRBV10-2 with TRBJ1-6, with D tentatively TRBD1 (5 bases). CDR3 size: 13 residues. Trimming removed 11 bases from V and 9 bases from J, with 17 bases in between. The germline V gene has CDR1 WSHSY and CDR2 SAAADI. CDR3 DNA sequence: TGCGCCTGCACAGGTGCCACCCGTTCACCCCTCCACTTT. Translating it yields CACTGATRSPLHF.

This clonotype came up a few times. The chain is built from TRBV7-6 and TRBJ2-2; D perhaps matches TRBD1 (7 bases). Germline V gene data show CDR1 as SGHVS and CDR2 as FNYEAQ. V dropped 2 bases and J dropped 5 bases, with 30 bases sitting between them. CDR3 length: 21 amino acids. CDR3 DNA: TGTGCCAGCAGCTTATATATGGGCAGGGGGACTGGAGGGAAAAGGACCGGGGAGCTGTTTTTT. Translation gives CASSLYMGRGTGGKRTGELFF.

By share, this clonotype ranks as medium-sized. The rearrangement joins TRBV15 to TRBJ2-1; TRBD2 matches 9 bases. The V and J ends lost 4 bases and 8 bases, in that order; junction bases with no gene match: 12. CDR1 and CDR2 (germline): LNHNV, YYDKDF (reference sequence). The CDR3 extends over 16 amino acids. CDR3 residues: CATSTFGLAMGDEQFF. DNA of the CDR3: TGTGCCACCAGCACTTTTGGACTAGCGATGGGGGATGAGCAGTTCTTC.

At least ten counts were recorded for this clonotype. This chain connects TRBV10-3 to TRBJ2-7; D is unresolved. The germline CDR1 and CDR2 sequences are ENHRY and SYGVKD. The CDR3 spans 11 residues. V was pared by 6 bases and J by 4 bases, with 7 bases between. The DNA of the CDR3 is TGTGCCATCAGAGAACATTACGAGCAGTACTTC. Translating it yields CAIREHYEQYF.

This clonotype was recorded at least ten times. The chain carries TRBV20-1 and TRBJ2-7, with 8 bases fitting TRBD2. The germline CDR1 and CDR2 sequences are DFQATT and SNEGSKA (reference sequence). The CDR3 loop spans 12 amino acids. V trimming: 3 bases; J trimming: 4 bases; junction bases outside the gene matches: 2. The CDR3 spells CSASSSGYEQYF. The CDR3 bases are TGCAGTGCTAGTTCTAGCGGGTACGAGCAGTACTTC.

The table lists this clonotype with many counts. The chain couples TRBV13 to TRBJ2-7, with D possibly being TRBD1 or TRBD2 (6 bases each). CDR1 is PRHDT and CDR2 is FYEKMQ in the germline V gene (reference sequence). V lost 7 bases to trimming and J lost 1 base, with 11 bases between them. The CDR3 consists of 13 residues. CDR3 coding DNA: TGTGCCAGCAAAAGGGGGGAGTCCTACGAGCAGTACTTC. Its translation: CASKRGESYEQYF.

As for this clonotype: A junction boundary mismatches the germline segment, possibly from a read error. The chain recombines TRBV5-6 with TRBJ2-6; 7 bases are a match to TRBD1. This CDR3 region has 16 residues. The germline CDR1 and CDR2 sequences are SGHDT and YYEEEE. CDR3 amino acids: CAISLGQSSGANVLTF. The CDR3 region has the DNA TGTGCCATCAGCTTGGGACAGAGCTCTGGGGCCAACGTCCTGACTTTC.

This clonotype was seen at least ten times. This chain connects TRBV15 to TRBJ2-2, with D possibly being TRBD1 (6 bases). The V end was cut by 4 bases, the J end by 6 bases, with 12 bases between. Germline CDR1 LNHNV, CDR2 YYDKDF (reference sequence). The CDR3 runs 14 residues. CDR3 loop: CATSTWTVAGELFF. CDR3 bases: TGTGCCACCAGCACGTGGACAGTAGCCGGGGAGCTGTTTTTT. The variable domain in full, completed from reference TRBV15 and TRBJ2-2, reads DAMVIQNPRYQVTQFGKPVTLSCSQTLNHNVMYWYQQKSSQAPKLLFHYYDKDFNNEADTPDNFQSRRPNTSFCFLDIRSPGLGDTAMYLCATSTWTVAGELFFGEGSRLTVL.

This clonotype was counted ten times or more. The chain is built from TRBV5-6 and TRBJ2-1; D is unresolved. Trimming cost V 0 bases and J 5 bases, with 6 bases left between them. This CDR3 is 13 amino acids long. CDR1 and CDR2 from the germline V gene are SGHDT and YYEEEE. CDR3: CASSLAVHNEQFF. DNA of the CDR3: TGTGCCAGCAGCTTGGCTGTTCACAATGAGCAGTTCTTC.

This clonotype was detected only once. The conserved closing phenylalanine or tryptophan is absent in this CDR3, likely reflecting a read error. V gene TRBV5-6 combines with J gene TRBJ2-7, with D perhaps matching TRBD2 (6 bases). Germline CDR1 reads SGHDT; CDR2 reads YYEEEE. The CDR3 extends over 13 amino acids. The V end lost 3 bases, the J end lost 3 bases, and 10 bases lay between the germline ends. In DNA form, the CDR3 reads TGTGCCAGCAGCTCCGCGGGGTACTACGAGCAGTACTTA. This gives the protein CASSSAGYYEQYL.

Only a few counts were recorded for this clonotype. The V gene is TRBV3-1, the J gene TRBJ1-6; no clear D. Germline values: CDR1 LGHDT, CDR2 YNNKEL (reference sequence). The CDR3 is 14 residues long. V lost 1 base and J 10 bases, leaving 11 bases between the germline ends. The CDR3, as DNA: TGTGCCAGCAGCCAAGTAAGGGTGGGATCACCCCTCCACTTT. Amino acid sequence: CASSQVRVGSPLHF.

This clonotype was found many times. The chain carries TRBV9 and TRBJ2-1; a weak D match, TRBD2 (6 bases). Trimming pared 1 base from V and 4 bases from J, leaving 12 bases between. Per germline, CDR1 SGDLS and CDR2 YYNGEE. The CDR3 is 15 residues long. The CDR3 DNA follows: TGTGCCAGCAGCGTAAATAGCGGCGAGTACAATGAGCAGTTCTTC. Protein sequence: CASSVNSGEYNEQFF.

This clonotype was seen ten or more times. The chain links TRBV20-1 to TRBJ2-1; tentatively, D is TRBD1 (6 bases). V was cut by 3 bases and J by 0 bases, with 15 bases left in between. Per the germline V gene, CDR1 is DFQATT and CDR2 is SNEGSKA (reference sequence). CDR3 length equals 16 residues. This CDR3 is CSASPPRGFSYNEQFF. The CDR3 DNA is TGCAGTGCTAGCCCCCCCAGGGGCTTCTCCTACAATGAGCAGTTCTTC.